The rows below give T cell receptor beta chains drawn from one sample of a study of memory B cells and T cells in multiple sclerosis. Clones were sequenced by immunoSEQ multiplex PCR, and TCRdb holds only the in-frame ones, with some missing. Of about 46,000 clones listed, approximately 80% were seen once; the top ten hold 0.85% to 1.3%. What these receptors recognize is not known. The sample consisted of PBMCs from blood kept in culture. Receptors were obtained from a human donor with multiple sclerosis. Each CDR3 is given with its conserved first and last residue. The order of the fields is CDR3 protein, CDR3 DNA, D gene, clone size, J gene, V gene. D genes are given only for firm matches. Clone size, where shown, is once, few, many, or a class for clones that have expanded.

CDR3aa: CASSLIPGAGELFF
CDR3nt: TGTGCCAGCAGCTTAATTCCAGGGGCCGGGGAGCTGTTTTTT
d_gene: -
abundance: -
j_gene: TRBJ2-2
v_gene: TRBV7-3

CDR3aa: CASSQDGRNEQFF
CDR3nt: TGCGCCAGCAGCCAAGATGGGAGGAATGAGCAGTTCTTC
d_gene: -
abundance: -
j_gene: TRBJ2-1
v_gene: TRBV4-3

CDR3aa: CASSQDRMSGYTF
CDR3nt: TGCGCCAGCAGCCAAGATCGGATGAGTGGCTACACCTTC
d_gene: -
abundance: -
j_gene: TRBJ1-2
v_gene: TRBV4-1

CDR3aa: CASSIIGGFNEQFF
CDR3nt: TGTGCCAGTAGTATTATAGGCGGTTTCAATGAGCAGTTCTTC
d_gene: -
abundance: -
j_gene: TRBJ2-1
v_gene: TRBV19

CDR3aa: CASSLGDRANYGYTF
CDR3nt: TGCGCCAGCAGCCTTGGGGACAGGGCGAACTATGGCTACACCTTC
d_gene: TRBD1
abundance: -
j_gene: TRBJ1-2
v_gene: TRBV4-1

CDR3aa: CASSYFAPAYEQYF
CDR3nt: TGTGCCAGCAGTTACTTTGCGCCGGCTTACGAGCAGTACTTC
d_gene: -
abundance: -
j_gene: TRBJ2-7
v_gene: TRBV6-5

CDR3aa: CASSLLKGSTEAFF
CDR3nt: TGTGCCAGCAGTTTACTCAAGGGGAGCACTGAAGCTTTCTTT
d_gene: -
abundance: -
j_gene: TRBJ1-1
v_gene: TRBV27

CDR3aa: CASSDRRFGNEQFF
CDR3nt: TGTGCCAGCAGTGATAGGCGGTTCGGGAATGAGCAGTTCTTC
d_gene: -
abundance: -
j_gene: TRBJ2-1
v_gene: TRBV6-1

CDR3aa: CASSFNPGSNTEAFF
CDR3nt: TGCGCCAGCAGCTTTAACCCAGGGTCGAACACTGAAGCTTTCTTT
d_gene: -
abundance: -
j_gene: TRBJ1-1
v_gene: TRBV5-1

CDR3aa: CASSLDGLAGETQYF
CDR3nt: TGTGCCAGCAGCTTAGATGGGCTAGCGGGGGAGACCCAGTACTTC
d_gene: TRBD2
abundance: -
j_gene: TRBJ2-5
v_gene: TRBV11-3

CDR3aa: CASSQDLGGGQPQHF
CDR3nt: TGCGCCAGCAGCCAAGATCTGGGAGGAGGACAGCCCCAGCATTTT
d_gene: -
abundance: -
j_gene: TRBJ1-5
v_gene: TRBV4-3

CDR3aa: CASSARIISTDTQYF
CDR3nt: TGTGCCAGTAGTGCCAGGATCATCAGCACAGATACGCAGTATTTT
d_gene: -
abundance: -
j_gene: TRBJ2-3
v_gene: TRBV19

CDR3aa: CASSLGQTYYGYTF
CDR3nt: TGTGCCAGCAGCTTGGGACAGACCTACTATGGCTACACCTTC
d_gene: TRBD1
abundance: once
j_gene: TRBJ1-2
v_gene: TRBV28

CDR3aa: CASSWLGPGANVLTF
CDR3nt: TGTGCCAGCAGCTGGCTGGGGCCTGGGGCCAACGTCCTGACTTTC
d_gene: -
abundance: -
j_gene: TRBJ2-6
v_gene: TRBV5-6